This TCR beta chain was retrieved from a study of blood T cell repertoires in COVID-19. On the study more broadly: Whether acute or convalescent, the COVID-19 samples came from the United States, Italy and Spain. PBMCs, B-cell-depleted T cells, or T cells provided the cDNA or gDNA that made up the material.

The V end was cut by 8 bases, the J end by 6 bases, with 16 bases between. This CDR3 has 13 amino acids. The germline V gene encodes CDR1 MGHDK and CDR2 SYGVNS. Some clones are missing from TCRdb's copy, which holds only in-frame ones; the method was immunoSEQ multiplex PCR. The data contain more than 75,000 clones, approximately 89% of them singletons. The chain recombines TRBV25-1 with TRBJ1-2; D remains ambiguous. The sequence came from a man in his fifties or sixties with acute or convalescent COVID-19. Sequenced input: peripheral blood. As DNA, the CDR3 is TGTGCCAGCGCCGAACCGGGAAGAAATGGCTACACCTTC. Its translation: CASAEPGRNGYTF.